Listed below are T cell receptor beta chains from one sample, sequenced in a study of cytomegalovirus exposure and HLA in healthy donors. Profiling relied on immunoSEQ multiplex PCR, and the TCRdb table lists in-frame clones only, not all of them. Of 95,000 to 150,000 clones listed, over 50% are singletons. Sequencing used PBMCs. The receptors stem from a woman aged 35 to 49 in good health and CMV-seropositive. Each CDR3 is given with its conserved first and last residue. The D gene is left open where the match is weak. Size values are once, few and many counts, or a class for expanded clones, and some rows have none.

clone_size d_call j_call v_call cdr3_nt cdr3_aa
- - TRBJ1-2 TRBV5-1 TGCGCCAGCAGCTTGGGTCTCTCCCCCCCTGATGGCTACACCTTC CASSLGLSPPDGYTF
- - TRBJ2-1 TRBV11-3 TGTGCCAGCAGCTCCCGACAGGCCGGTTCCTACAATGAGCAGTTCTTC CASSSRQAGSYNEQFF
- - TRBJ2-3 TRBV7-7 TGTGCTAGCAGCTTAGGGGTTGGCGGTAGCACAGATACGCAGTATTTT CASSLGVGGSTDTQYF
few - TRBJ2-3 TRBV6-5 TGTGCCAGCAGACACAGACCCTCGGATACGCAGTATTTT CASRHRPSDTQYF
- TRBD2 TRBJ2-7 TRBV4-1 TGCGCCAGCAGCGACGCGTTGGGGACTACGGGTCGCGAGCAGTACTTC CASSDALGTTGREQYF
- TRBD2 TRBJ2-3 TRBV11-3 TGTGCCAGCAGCTTCGACCGGGGGGGCCTGACAGATACGCAGTATTTT CASSFDRGGLTDTQYF
- TRBD2 TRBJ2-5 TRBV18 TGTGCCAGCTCACCATCTAGCGGGAGGTTCCAAGAGACCCAGTACTTC CASSPSSGRFQETQYF
few - TRBJ2-7 TRBV5-1 TGCGCCAGCAGCTTCTTAGGACTAATCTACGAGCAGTACTTC CASSFLGLIYEQYF
once TRBD2 TRBJ2-1 TRBV7-8 TGTGCCAGCAGCTTGAGGGCGGGGACTAGCGACAATGAGCAGTTCTTC CASSLRAGTSDNEQFF
few TRBD1 TRBJ2-7 TRBV6-5 TGTGCCAGCAGTTACGGGGGACAGGGGGACTACGAGCAGTACTTC CASSYGGQGDYEQYF
- TRBD2 TRBJ2-2 TRBV10-2 TGCGCCAGCTCTTCGATGGGGGGGAGCACCGGGGAGCTGTTTTTT CASSSMGGSTGELFF
- TRBD1 TRBJ2-1 TRBV7-6 TGTGCCAGCAGCCCAGTCTCGTCCGGGACAGGGGATGAGCAGTTCTTC CASSPVSSGTGDEQFF
- - TRBJ2-2 TRBV2 TGTGCCAGCACCTCGGACAGAGGGAACACCGGGGAGCTGTTTTTT CASTSDRGNTGELFF
few - TRBJ1-5 TRBV6-1 TGTGCCAGCAGTGGGCTCGTCGAGGTTAGCAATCAGCCCCAGCATTTT CASSGLVEVSNQPQHF
- - TRBJ1-2 TRBV11-3 TGTGCCAGCAGCTTAGCGGTTACCTATGGCTACACCTTC CASSLAVTYGYTF
few TRBD1 TRBJ1-1 TRBV5-1 TGCGCCAGCAGACCGGGACAGGGATATGAAGCTTTCTTT CASRPGQGYEAFF
- - TRBJ1-4 TRBV5-1 TGCGCCAGCAGCTTTGAGAGGTCGGATAATGAAAAACTGTTTTTT CASSFERSDNEKLFF
- TRBD2 TRBJ2-3 TRBV7-6 TGTGCCAGCAGCTTAGGGGCTAGCGGCAGCACAGATACGCAGTATTTT CASSLGASGSTDTQYF
once - TRBJ2-1 TRBV5-1 TGCGCCAGCAGCTTTACAGGGCCTCACTACAATGAGCAGTTCTTC CASSFTGPHYNEQFF
few - TRBJ1-6 TRBV5-1 TGCGCCAGCAGCTTCGGTCCGAATTCACCCCTCCACTTT CASSFGPNSPLHF
- TRBD1 TRBJ2-3 TRBV11-2 TGTGCCAGCAGCTTAATGGGACAGGGGGGCACAGATACGCAGTATTTT CASSLMGQGGTDTQYF
once TRBD2 TRBJ2-7 TRBV28 TGTGCCAGCAGTGAGATAGCGGGAGCGCACGAGCAGTACTTC CASSEIAGAHEQYF
- TRBD1 TRBJ2-7 TRBV18 TGTGCCAGCTCACCAAGGGACAGCTCCTACGAGCAGTACTTC CASSPRDSSYEQYF
- - TRBJ2-7 TRBV28 TGTGCCAGCACCGGGGGACAGTTCAACGAGCAGTACTTC CASTGGQFNEQYF
- - TRBJ1-3 TRBV5-1 TGCGCCAGCACCACCAGGAGGGAAAGAAACACCATATATTTT CASTTRRERNTIYF
- - TRBJ2-1 TRBV23-1 TGCGCCAGCAGTCAACCGAGCCTATGGAGCTCCTACAATGAGCAGTTCTTC CASSQPSLWSSYNEQFF
- TRBD2 TRBJ2-1 TRBV5-1 TGCGCCAGCAGGTCTGGGCGACTAGCGGGGGACAATGAGCAGTTCTTC CASRSGRLAGDNEQFF
- TRBD2 TRBJ2-1 TRBV5-1 TGCGCCAGCAGCTTCTCACTAGCGGGAGGCAACAATGAGCAGTTCTTC CASSFSLAGGNNEQFF
few TRBD1 TRBJ2-7 TRBV6-6 TGTGCCAGCTTCGGACAGGTCTCCTACGAGCAGTACTTC CASFGQVSYEQYF
- TRBD1 TRBJ2-7 TRBV6-5 TGTGCCAGCAGACAGGGGAGCTACGAGCAGTACTTC CASRQGSYEQYF
- TRBD1 TRBJ2-3 TRBV5-1 TGCGCCAGCAGCGTGGGACAGTCACGCACAGATACGCAGTATTTT CASSVGQSRTDTQYF
- - TRBJ2-7 TRBV2 TGTGCCAGCAGTGAAAACGGCGGAGCAGGGTACGAGCAGTACTTC CASSENGGAGYEQYF
- TRBD1 TRBJ2-1 TRBV28 TGTGCCAGCAGTCCTAGGGACAGGGGGCTGTACAATGAGCAGTTCTTC CASSPRDRGLYNEQFF
- TRBD1 TRBJ1-5 TRBV18 TGTGCCAGCTCACCACGGACAGGCGATCAGCCCCAGCATTTT CASSPRTGDQPQHF
- TRBD2 TRBJ2-7 TRBV14 TGTGCCAGCAGCCAAGGACTAGCGGGACCCTACGAGCAGTACTTC CASSQGLAGPYEQYF
few TRBD2 TRBJ2-3 TRBV7-3 TGTGCCAGCAGCGTGACTAGCGGGAGGGTTGGGGATACGCAGTATTTT CASSVTSGRVGDTQYF
- - TRBJ1-1 TRBV19 TGTGCCAGTAGTATATACCGGGACGGGAGGTCTGAAGCTTTCTTT CASSIYRDGRSEAFF
few TRBD1 TRBJ2-2 TRBV29-1 TGCAGCGCCGCACCCGACAGGGGTCGGACCGGGGAGCTGTTTTTT CSAAPDRGRTGELFF
- - TRBJ1-5 TRBV18 TGTGCCAGCTCACCCCCGGGGCAGCCCCAGCATTTT CASSPPGQPQHF
few TRBD2 TRBJ2-1 TRBV27 TGTGCCAGCAGTACGGGGACTAGCGGGGACAATGAGCAGTTCTTC CASSTGTSGDNEQFF
- - TRBJ2-7 TRBV5-1 TGCGCCAGCAGGCAGGGACTTCCATCCTACGAGCAGTACTTC CASRQGLPSYEQYF
few - TRBJ2-1 TRBV6-6 TGTGCCAGCAGTTACGAGGCAGCGGAGTACAATGAGCAGTTCTTC CASSYEAAEYNEQFF
- - TRBJ1-2 TRBV9 TGTGCCAGCAGCGGAGAGAGGGGCTACACCTTC CASSGERGYTF
- TRBD2 TRBJ2-1 TRBV19 TGTGCCAGTAGTATTCTCCCGGGGAGGGATGAGCAGTTCTTC CASSILPGRDEQFF
- - TRBJ1-3 TRBV6-1 TGTGCCAGCAGTGGAATTTCGACAGGATTCTCTGGAAACACCATATATTTT CASSGISTGFSGNTIYF
- - TRBJ1-4 TRBV28 TGTGCCAGCAGTTTGAAAGGGGTGGGGGGAAATGAAAAACTGTTTTTT CASSLKGVGGNEKLFF
few TRBD1 TRBJ2-7 TRBV18 TGTGCCAGCTCACCGAATTGGCAGGGGGCCTACGAGCAGTACTTC CASSPNWQGAYEQYF
- TRBD1 TRBJ2-7 TRBV7-9 TGTTCCAGCACCAGTCCCGGGACAGGCTACGAGCAGTACTTC CSSTSPGTGYEQYF
- TRBD1 TRBJ2-3 TRBV19 TGTGCCAGTAGTATAGAAACAGGGGGTGGCACAGATACGCAGTATTTT CASSIETGGGTDTQYF
few - TRBJ1-2 TRBV7-9 TGTGCCAGCAGCTCACCCTTCGGGTACGGCTACACCTTC CASSSPFGYGYTF
- TRBD1 TRBJ1-1 TRBV29-1 TGCAGCGTTCCCTGGACAGGGAACACTGAAGCTTTCTTT CSVPWTGNTEAFF
- TRBD2 TRBJ2-2 TRBV2 TGTGCCAGCAGTGAATCGGGACTACAAAACACCGGGGAGCTGTTTTTT CASSESGLQNTGELFF
- TRBD2 TRBJ2-5 TRBV5-1 TGCGCCAGCAGCTTACTAGCGGAAGAGACCCAGTACTTC CASSLLAEETQYF